The clone carrying this TCR beta chain was detected ten times or more. This library used around 400 ng RNA and molecular barcoded adaptors spanning alpha/delta and beta/gamma chains. TCRdb reprocessed the reads via MiXCR and lists one record per CDR3 protein. The table includes fewer than 30,000 distinct CDR3 sequences, approximately 15% detected once. These data are taken from a study of read filtering for tumor transcriptome and immune sequencing. Germline trimming cut 5 bases from V and 6 bases from J; bases unmatched to any gene: 6. Germline values: CDR1 LNHDA, CDR2 SQIVND (reference sequence). This CDR3 comprises 14 residues.

The sequenced sample consisted of a population of CD138-negative cells sorted from bone marrow. The TCR sequence derives from a donor aged 40 or over with multiple myeloma. This chain joins TRBV19 and TRBJ1-5, with TRBD1 identical over 8 bases. This CDR3 is CASSPQGAVQPQHF. As DNA, the CDR3 is TGTGCCAGTAGTCCCCAGGGGGCTGTTCAGCCCCAGCATTTT.